A selection of T cell receptor beta chains follows, all from one sample in a study of cytomegalovirus exposure and HLA in healthy donors. Data came from immunoSEQ multiplex PCR; TCRdb stores just in-frame clones and leaves some out. The data contain approximately 110,000 clones, around 79% of them singletons. The sequencing sample was made of PBMCs. These receptors were collected from a woman aged 40 to 50 in good health and CMV-seronegative. Both conserved end residues are part of each CDR3. D genes are given only for firm matches. Clone size is stated in some rows and not others, as once, few, many or a class when expanded.

len: 16
abundance: .
j_gene: TRBJ1-6
v_gene: TRBV6-1
d_gene: .
CDR3nt: TGTGCCAGCAGTGGCAGGATAACCTACTATAATTCACCCCTCCACTTT
CDR3aa: CASSGRITYYNSPLHF

len: 13
abundance: .
j_gene: TRBJ2-2
v_gene: TRBV7-6
d_gene: .
CDR3nt: TGTGCCAGCAAGCGTCGGGGCACCGGGGAGCTGTTTTTT
CDR3aa: CASKRRGTGELFF

len: 18
abundance: .
j_gene: TRBJ1-5
v_gene: TRBV27
d_gene: TRBD1
CDR3nt: TGTGCCAGCAGTTCCGGGACAGGGGGAGTTTTGGGCAATCAGCCCCAGCATTTT
CDR3aa: CASSSGTGGVLGNQPQHF

len: 19
abundance: .
j_gene: TRBJ2-1
v_gene: TRBV4-3
d_gene: TRBD2
CDR3nt: TGCGCCAGCAGCCACGGGACTAGCGGGGGCCTCAGCTCCTACAATGAGCAGTTCTTC
CDR3aa: CASSHGTSGGLSSYNEQFF

len: 15
abundance: once
j_gene: TRBJ2-7
v_gene: TRBV4-2
d_gene: .
CDR3nt: TGTGCCAGCAGCCAAGACGGGCGGGGTGGGTACGAGCAGTACTTC
CDR3aa: CASSQDGRGGYEQYF

len: 16
abundance: once
j_gene: TRBJ2-1
v_gene: TRBV7-2
d_gene: TRBD2
CDR3nt: TGTGCCAGCAGCTTTTCAGGGACTAGCGGGGGCAATGAGCAGTTCTTC
CDR3aa: CASSFSGTSGGNEQFF

len: 16
abundance: .
j_gene: TRBJ2-1
v_gene: TRBV5-1
d_gene: TRBD2
CDR3nt: TGCGCCAGCAGCTGGGCCCTCCTTCGGCGGGAGTCTGAGCAGTTCTTC
CDR3aa: CASSWALLRRESEQFF

len: 16
abundance: .
j_gene: TRBJ2-1
v_gene: TRBV4-3
d_gene: TRBD2
CDR3nt: TGCGCCAGCAGCCAGGAGACTAGCGGGAGAGGGAATGAGCAGTTCTTC
CDR3aa: CASSQETSGRGNEQFF

len: 13
abundance: .
j_gene: TRBJ1-2
v_gene: TRBV27
d_gene: .
CDR3nt: TGTGCCAGCAGCCACACATCGGACAGATTCTACACCTTC
CDR3aa: CASSHTSDRFYTF

len: 15
abundance: .
j_gene: TRBJ2-3
v_gene: TRBV7-2
d_gene: TRBD2
CDR3nt: TGTGCCAGCAGCACCGGGGGGGCCTTAACAGATACGCAGTATTTT
CDR3aa: CASSTGGALTDTQYF

len: 13
abundance: .
j_gene: TRBJ1-1
v_gene: TRBV7-3
d_gene: TRBD1
CDR3nt: TGTGCCAGCAGCTTACAGGGGGACACTGAAGCTTTCTTT
CDR3aa: CASSLQGDTEAFF

len: 14
abundance: .
j_gene: TRBJ2-7
v_gene: TRBV14
d_gene: TRBD1
CDR3nt: TGTGCCAGCAGCCAAGATGGGACAGGCTACGAGCAGTACTTC
CDR3aa: CASSQDGTGYEQYF

len: 16
abundance: .
j_gene: TRBJ1-5
v_gene: TRBV18
d_gene: .
CDR3nt: TGTGCCAGCTCACCGGCAGGGATCTATAGCAATCAGCCCCAGCATTTT
CDR3aa: CASSPAGIYSNQPQHF

len: 14
abundance: .
j_gene: TRBJ2-5
v_gene: TRBV7-9
d_gene: .
CDR3nt: TGTGCCAGCAGCTTAGTGTCGGGGCAAGAGACCCAGTACTTC
CDR3aa: CASSLVSGQETQYF

len: 16
abundance: .
j_gene: TRBJ2-7
v_gene: TRBV6-6
d_gene: .
CDR3nt: TGTGCCAGCAGTTACACCCGAACGCGGGAAAACTACGAGCAGTACTTC
CDR3aa: CASSYTRTRENYEQYF

len: 11
abundance: few
j_gene: TRBJ1-2
v_gene: TRBV6-1
d_gene: .
CDR3nt: TGTGCCAGCAGTGAACTTACAGCCGGCACCTTC
CDR3aa: CASSELTAGTF

len: 17
abundance: .
j_gene: TRBJ2-1
v_gene: TRBV29-1
d_gene: .
CDR3nt: TGCAGCGTTCCCAATCGGGTTAGCGGAGTCTCCTACAATGAGCAGTTCTTC
CDR3aa: CSVPNRVSGVSYNEQFF

len: 16
abundance: .
j_gene: TRBJ2-6
v_gene: TRBV9
d_gene: TRBD2
CDR3nt: TGTGCCAGCAGCCCAGGACTAGCGGCTGGGGCCAACGTCCTGACTTTC
CDR3aa: CASSPGLAAGANVLTF

len: 15
abundance: .
j_gene: TRBJ2-5
v_gene: TRBV9
d_gene: TRBD2
CDR3nt: TGTGCCAGCAGCCCCGCACTAGCGGGAGGAGAGACCCAGTACTTC
CDR3aa: CASSPALAGGETQYF

len: 13
abundance: .
j_gene: TRBJ2-5
v_gene: TRBV18
d_gene: .
CDR3nt: TGTGCCAGCTCACCTGGGGCCCAAGAGACCCAGTACTTC
CDR3aa: CASSPGAQETQYF

len: 15
abundance: few
j_gene: TRBJ2-1
v_gene: TRBV7-8
d_gene: .
CDR3nt: TGTGCCAGCAGCTTAGGGACAGAACCCTACAATGAGCAGTTCTTC
CDR3aa: CASSLGTEPYNEQFF

len: 18
abundance: .
j_gene: TRBJ1-5
v_gene: TRBV4-2
d_gene: .
CDR3nt: TGTGCCAGCAGCCAAGATAGGCACTCCGAGGCGAGCAATCAGCCCCAGCATTTT
CDR3aa: CASSQDRHSEASNQPQHF

len: 14
abundance: .
j_gene: TRBJ1-1
v_gene: TRBV5-1
d_gene: TRBD1
CDR3nt: TGCGCCAGCAGCTTGGGACAGGGATTTACTGAAGCTTTCTTT
CDR3aa: CASSLGQGFTEAFF

len: 16
abundance: .
j_gene: TRBJ1-5
v_gene: TRBV6-6
d_gene: .
CDR3nt: TGTGCCAGCAGTTACTCGTCGGGGGGTCTGGATCAGCCCCAGCATTTT
CDR3aa: CASSYSSGGLDQPQHF

len: 12
abundance: .
j_gene: TRBJ1-4
v_gene: TRBV7-6
d_gene: .
CDR3nt: TGTGCCAGCAGTTATACAGGGAAAAAACTGTTTTTT
CDR3aa: CASSYTGKKLFF

len: 16
abundance: .
j_gene: TRBJ2-5
v_gene: TRBV5-1
d_gene: TRBD1
CDR3nt: TGCGCCAGCAGAAAGACAGGGGAGTTTTGGCAAGAGACCCAGTACTTC
CDR3aa: CASRKTGEFWQETQYF

len: 15
abundance: .
j_gene: TRBJ2-5
v_gene: TRBV5-1
d_gene: TRBD2
CDR3nt: TGCGCCAGCACCATTACTGCGGGGGTTCAAGAGACCCAGTACTTC
CDR3aa: CASTITAGVQETQYF

len: 15
abundance: .
j_gene: TRBJ2-5
v_gene: TRBV7-6
d_gene: .
CDR3nt: TGTGCCAGCAGCCTACCCTATGCGCCTCAAGAGACCCAGTACTTC
CDR3aa: CASSLPYAPQETQYF

len: 14
abundance: .
j_gene: TRBJ2-5
v_gene: TRBV29-1
d_gene: TRBD1
CDR3nt: TGCAGTCACCCACAGGGGGTTGGAAGTGAGACCCAGTACTTC
CDR3aa: CSHPQGVGSETQYF

len: 14
abundance: .
j_gene: TRBJ2-7
v_gene: TRBV5-5
d_gene: TRBD1
CDR3nt: TGTGCCAGCAGCCTAACGACAGGGACGCACGAGCAGTACTTC
CDR3aa: CASSLTTGTHEQYF

len: 15
abundance: .
j_gene: TRBJ2-7
v_gene: TRBV19
d_gene: TRBD2
CDR3nt: TGTGCCAGTAGGAGTTCCGGCGGGGGGTCCTACGAGCAGTACTTC
CDR3aa: CASRSSGGGSYEQYF

len: 14
abundance: .
j_gene: TRBJ2-1
v_gene: TRBV7-3
d_gene: TRBD2
CDR3nt: TGTGCCAGCAGCCCAGGACTAGCTAGAAATGAGCAGTTCTTC
CDR3aa: CASSPGLARNEQFF

len: 15
abundance: .
j_gene: TRBJ1-1
v_gene: TRBV6-1
d_gene: TRBD1
CDR3nt: TGTGCCAGCAGTGTATCCGGGACAGGGCGGCCTGAAGCTTTCTTT
CDR3aa: CASSVSGTGRPEAFF

len: 16
abundance: few
j_gene: TRBJ2-3
v_gene: TRBV7-9
d_gene: TRBD1
CDR3nt: TGTGCCAGCAGCTCCCACCCTCGACAGGGGGGAGATACGCAGTATTTT
CDR3aa: CASSSHPRQGGDTQYF

len: 16
abundance: .
j_gene: TRBJ1-2
v_gene: TRBV19
d_gene: .
CDR3nt: TGTGCCAGTAGTATTGCCCCGGCAGGAGGCCTGGGTGGCTACACCTTC
CDR3aa: CASSIAPAGGLGGYTF

len: 14
abundance: few
j_gene: TRBJ1-2
v_gene: TRBV6-1
d_gene: TRBD1
CDR3nt: TGTGCCAGCAGTCCGGACAGGGGAGCGGGCGGCTACACCTTC
CDR3aa: CASSPDRGAGGYTF

len: 14
abundance: once
j_gene: TRBJ2-7
v_gene: TRBV28
d_gene: .
CDR3nt: TGTGCCAGCAGACCACAGCGGAGGACCTACGAGCAGTACTTC
CDR3aa: CASRPQRRTYEQYF

len: 13
abundance: .
j_gene: TRBJ1-2
v_gene: TRBV18
d_gene: .
CDR3nt: TGTGCCAGCTCACCTGAGGGTGGGTATGGCTACACCTTC
CDR3aa: CASSPEGGYGYTF

len: 16
abundance: once
j_gene: TRBJ2-5
v_gene: TRBV10-3
d_gene: .
CDR3nt: TGTGCCATCAGTGAGCCGCGGGGAGCAGAACAAGAGACCCAGTACTTC
CDR3aa: CAISEPRGAEQETQYF

len: 13
abundance: .
j_gene: TRBJ1-1
v_gene: TRBV7-2
d_gene: .
CDR3nt: TGTGCCAGCAGCCAACCGACAGGACTTGAAGCTTTCTTT
CDR3aa: CASSQPTGLEAFF

len: 16
abundance: .
j_gene: TRBJ2-5
v_gene: TRBV9
d_gene: TRBD2
CDR3nt: TGTGCCAGCAGCGCCACTAGCGGGGGCCCTCAAGAGACCCAGTACTTC
CDR3aa: CASSATSGGPQETQYF

len: 15
abundance: .
j_gene: TRBJ2-2
v_gene: TRBV7-8
d_gene: TRBD2
CDR3nt: TGTGCCAGCAGTTGGACTAGCGGGGGGGCCGGGGAGCTGTTTTTT
CDR3aa: CASSWTSGGAGELFF

len: 15
abundance: .
j_gene: TRBJ2-3
v_gene: TRBV9
d_gene: TRBD2
CDR3nt: TGTGCCAGCAGCGTAGCGGGGACTAAGGCAGATACGCAGTATTTT
CDR3aa: CASSVAGTKADTQYF

len: 13
abundance: .
j_gene: TRBJ1-1
v_gene: TRBV18
d_gene: .
CDR3nt: TGTGCCAGCTCATCCCTAGGGAACACTGAAGCTTTCTTT
CDR3aa: CASSSLGNTEAFF

len: 14
abundance: .
j_gene: TRBJ1-4
v_gene: TRBV28
d_gene: TRBD1
CDR3nt: TGTGCCAGCAGACCCGACAGGGTTTGGGAAAAACTGTTTTTT
CDR3aa: CASRPDRVWEKLFF

len: 17
abundance: few
j_gene: TRBJ1-1
v_gene: TRBV5-1
d_gene: TRBD1
CDR3nt: TGCGCCAGCAGCTTTAGGGACAGCCACCGGGGGAACACTGAAGCTTTCTTT
CDR3aa: CASSFRDSHRGNTEAFF

len: 15
abundance: once
j_gene: TRBJ1-5
v_gene: TRBV18
d_gene: .
CDR3nt: TGTGCCAGCTCACAGAACAGGGAGCCCAATCAGCCCCAGCATTTT
CDR3aa: CASSQNREPNQPQHF

len: 15
abundance: .
j_gene: TRBJ2-2
v_gene: TRBV25-1
d_gene: TRBD2
CDR3nt: TGTGCCAGCAGTGATCCGGGGGGAGGCACCGGGGAGCTGTTTTTT
CDR3aa: CASSDPGGGTGELFF

len: 15
abundance: .
j_gene: TRBJ1-3
v_gene: TRBV6-5
d_gene: .
CDR3nt: TGTGCCAGCAGTTACTCGCCTGGCCTCGGAAACACCATATATTTT
CDR3aa: CASSYSPGLGNTIYF

len: 15
abundance: .
j_gene: TRBJ1-3
v_gene: TRBV9
d_gene: .
CDR3nt: TGTGCCAGCAGCGTAGGGGGGCAAGCTGGAAACACCATATATTTT
CDR3aa: CASSVGGQAGNTIYF

len: 15
abundance: .
j_gene: TRBJ1-2
v_gene: TRBV28
d_gene: TRBD1
CDR3nt: TGTGCCAGCAGTATCGACAGGGGGCCTAACTATGGCTACACCTTC
CDR3aa: CASSIDRGPNYGYTF

len: 13
abundance: .
j_gene: TRBJ1-1
v_gene: TRBV7-8
d_gene: .
CDR3nt: TGTGCCAGCAGCTTAGCTTGGTCAGTAAAAGCTTTCTTT
CDR3aa: CASSLAWSVKAFF

len: 14
abundance: .
j_gene: TRBJ2-7
v_gene: TRBV14
d_gene: .
CDR3nt: TGTGCCAGCAGCCCGACTAGTGACTCCTACGAGCAGTACTTC
CDR3aa: CASSPTSDSYEQYF

len: 13
abundance: few
j_gene: TRBJ1-2
v_gene: TRBV7-9
d_gene: .
CDR3nt: TGTGCCAGCAGCGACCACGGGGTCTCAGGCTACACCTTC
CDR3aa: CASSDHGVSGYTF

len: 12
abundance: .
j_gene: TRBJ1-4
v_gene: TRBV28
d_gene: .
CDR3nt: TGTGCCAGCAGTAGCCCACAGGTGGTACTGTTTTTT
CDR3aa: CASSSPQVVLFF

len: 15
abundance: .
j_gene: TRBJ2-5
v_gene: TRBV27
d_gene: TRBD1
CDR3nt: TGTGCCAGCAGTTCGCAGGGACAGGAAGAAGAGACCCAGTACTTC
CDR3aa: CASSSQGQEEETQYF

len: 15
abundance: .
j_gene: TRBJ2-7
v_gene: TRBV2
d_gene: TRBD2
CDR3nt: TGTGCCAGCGGAGAGAGGGCTAGCGGGAGGGGCGAGCAGTACTTC
CDR3aa: CASGERASGRGEQYF